One sample yielded the 5 T cell receptor beta chains listed below, sequenced in a study of blood T cell repertoires in COVID-19. Sequencing used immunoSEQ multiplex PCR; TCRdb keeps in-frame clones, though not all of them. The sample shows roughly 260,000 clones, about nine tenths of them seen only once. Input material: PBMCs or T cells enriched from blood (not recorded which). These receptors originate from a young woman with acute COVID-19.

CDR3 nucleotides: TGTGCCAGCTCACGGTCCCGGACAGAAAACTACGAGCAGTACTTC. It codes for CASSRSRTENYEQYF. This chain uses TRBV18 with TRBJ2-7; possible D gene TRBD1, 6 bases. V was cut by 4 bases and J by 3 bases, with 16 bases left in between. The CDR3 is 15 amino acids. CDR1 and CDR2 (germline): KGHSH, LQKENI.

The J gene is TRBJ2-2, the V gene TRBV7-2, with a possible D match to TRBD2 (7 bases). V lost 3 bases to trimming and J lost 6 bases, with 14 bases between them. The CDR3 totals 15 residues. Germline values: CDR1 SGHTA, CDR2 FQGNSA. The CDR3: CASSFPGGSAGELFF. The CDR3 coding sequence is TGTGCCAGCAGCTTTCCGGGGGGCTCGGCCGGGGAGCTGTTTTTT.

The V and J genes are TRBV27 and TRBJ2-2; D gene uncertain. This CDR3 contains 17 residues. With 6 bases removed from V and 0 bases from J, the gap between germline ends came to 17 bases. Germline V gene lookup returns CDR1 MNHEY and CDR2 SMNVEV (reference sequence). In nucleotides, the CDR3 is TGTGCCAGCAGCCGGAAGACATCATACTCGAACACCGGGGAGCTGTTTTTT. Translating gives CASSRKTSYSNTGELFF.

The chain recombines TRBV29-1 with TRBJ2-5; possible D gene TRBD1, 6 bases. Germline-derived CDR1 and CDR2 are SQVTM and ANQGSEA. The V end was cut by 6 bases, the J end by 2 bases, with 16 bases between. CDR3 length: 14 residues. The CDR3, as DNA: TGCAGCGTGGGGGCCTGGGGGTCGCAAGAGACCCAGTACTTC. Protein product: CSVGAWGSQETQYF. Full variable domain (missing parts from reference TRBV29-1 and TRBJ2-5): SAVISQKPSRDICQRGTSLTIQCQVDSQVTMMFWYRQQPGQSLTLIATANQGSEATYESGFVIDKFPISRPNLTFSTLTVSNMSPEDSSIYLCSVGAWGSQETQYFGPGTRLLVL.

Remarks on this clone: At one end, the junction sequence differs from germline, possibly due to a read error. The chain uses TRBV5-1 and TRBJ2-4; the match to TRBD2 covers 13 bases. Germline CDR1 and CDR2: SGHRS and YFSETQ. The CDR3 is 18 residues long. This CDR3 reads CAGSQTSGGSKAKNIQYF. The CDR3 nucleotides are TGCGCCGGCAGCCAGACTAGCGGGGGGTCAAAGGCCAAAAACATTCAGTACTTC.